This T cell receptor beta chain originates from a study of blood T cell repertoires in COVID-19. About the study: The study drew acute and convalescent COVID-19 samples from the United States, Italy and Spain.

TCRdb keeps only in-frame clones here, not all; method: immunoSEQ multiplex PCR. The repertoire holds about 160,000 clones, with 82% as singletons. CDR1 and CDR2 from the germline V gene are MNHEY and SVGEGT. The CDR3 runs 19 residues. Unmatched junction bases numbered 7, after V lost 2 bases and J lost 4 bases. The source of this sequence is a human donor with acute or convalescent COVID-19. The donor label of this sample is uncertain. V is TRBV6-2 or TRBV6-3 and J is TRBJ2-2; 16 bases fit TRBD2. What was sequenced was peripheral blood. The CDR3 loop reads CASSYPGTSGGAGTGELFF. CDR3 bases: TGTGCCAGCAGTTACCCCGGGACTAGCGGGGGGGCCGGCACCGGGGAGCTGTTTTTT.